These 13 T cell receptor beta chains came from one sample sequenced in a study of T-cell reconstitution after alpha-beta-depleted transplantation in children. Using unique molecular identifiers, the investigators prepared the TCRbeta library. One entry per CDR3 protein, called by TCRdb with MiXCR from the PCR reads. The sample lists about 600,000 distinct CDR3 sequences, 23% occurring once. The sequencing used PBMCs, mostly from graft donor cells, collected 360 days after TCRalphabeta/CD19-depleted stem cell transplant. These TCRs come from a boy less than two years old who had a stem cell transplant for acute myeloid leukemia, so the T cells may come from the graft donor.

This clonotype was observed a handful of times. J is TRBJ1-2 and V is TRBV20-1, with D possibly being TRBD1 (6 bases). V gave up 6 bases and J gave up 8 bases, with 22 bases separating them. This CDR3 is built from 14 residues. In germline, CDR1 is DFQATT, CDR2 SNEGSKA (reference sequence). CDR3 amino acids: CSAKLGGGDVGYTF. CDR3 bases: TGCAGTGCCAAATTGGGGGGGGGCGACGTGGGCTACACCTTC.

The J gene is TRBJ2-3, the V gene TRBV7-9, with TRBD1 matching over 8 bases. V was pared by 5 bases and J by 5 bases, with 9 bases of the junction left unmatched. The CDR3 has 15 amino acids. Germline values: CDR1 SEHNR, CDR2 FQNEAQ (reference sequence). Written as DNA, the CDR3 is TGTGCCAGCAGCCCCGGGACAGGTCCGAGAGATACGCAGTATTTT. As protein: CASSPGTGPRDTQYF.

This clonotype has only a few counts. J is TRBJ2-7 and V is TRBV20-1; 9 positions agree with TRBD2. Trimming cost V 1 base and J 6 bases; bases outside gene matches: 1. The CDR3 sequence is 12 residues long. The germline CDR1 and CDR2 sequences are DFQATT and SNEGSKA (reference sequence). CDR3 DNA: TGCAGTGCTAGAGGTAGCGGGGGCGAGCAGTACGTC. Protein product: CSARGSGGEQYV.

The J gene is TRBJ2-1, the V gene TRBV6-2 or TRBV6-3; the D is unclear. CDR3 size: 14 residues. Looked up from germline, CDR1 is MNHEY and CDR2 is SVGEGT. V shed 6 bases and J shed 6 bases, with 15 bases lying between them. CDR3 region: CASRPDPASNEQFF. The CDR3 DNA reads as TGTGCCAGCAGGCCGGACCCCGCGTCCAATGAGCAGTTCTTC.

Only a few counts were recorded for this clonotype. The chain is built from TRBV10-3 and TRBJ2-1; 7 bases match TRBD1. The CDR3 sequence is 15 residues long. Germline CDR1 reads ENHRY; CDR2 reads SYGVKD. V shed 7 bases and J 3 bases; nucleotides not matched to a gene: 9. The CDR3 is CAINLPGQSYNEQFF. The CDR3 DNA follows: TGTGCCATCAACCTCCCGGGACAGAGCTACAATGAGCAGTTCTTC.

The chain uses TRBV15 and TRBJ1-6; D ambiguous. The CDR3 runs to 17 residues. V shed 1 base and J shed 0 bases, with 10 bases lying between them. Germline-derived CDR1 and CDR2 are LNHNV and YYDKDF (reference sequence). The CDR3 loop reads CATSRAGGSSYNSPLHF. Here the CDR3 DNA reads TGTGCCACCAGCAGAGCGGGAGGCAGCTCCTATAATTCACCCCTCCACTTT.

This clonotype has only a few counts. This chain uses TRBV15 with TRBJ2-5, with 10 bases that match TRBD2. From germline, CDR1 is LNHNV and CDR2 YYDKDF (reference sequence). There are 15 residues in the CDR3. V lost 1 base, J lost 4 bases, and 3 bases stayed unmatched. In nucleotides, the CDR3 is TGTGCCACCAGCAGAGTAGCGGGGGGATTAGAGACCCAGTACTTC. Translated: CATSRVAGGLETQYF.

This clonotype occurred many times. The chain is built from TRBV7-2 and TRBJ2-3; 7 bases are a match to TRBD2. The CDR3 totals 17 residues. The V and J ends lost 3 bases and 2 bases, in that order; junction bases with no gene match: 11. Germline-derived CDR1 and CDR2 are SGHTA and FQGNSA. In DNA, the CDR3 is TGTGCCAGCAGCTTTATCTGGACTAGAGAAGCCACAGATACGCAGTATTTT. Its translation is CASSFIWTREATDTQYF.

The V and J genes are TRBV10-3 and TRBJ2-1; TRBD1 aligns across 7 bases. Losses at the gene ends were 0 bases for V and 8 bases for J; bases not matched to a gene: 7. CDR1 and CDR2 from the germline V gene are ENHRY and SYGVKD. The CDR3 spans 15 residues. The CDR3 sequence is CAISESPEGADEQFF. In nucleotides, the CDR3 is TGTGCCATCAGTGAGTCACCAGAGGGGGCCGATGAGCAGTTCTTC.

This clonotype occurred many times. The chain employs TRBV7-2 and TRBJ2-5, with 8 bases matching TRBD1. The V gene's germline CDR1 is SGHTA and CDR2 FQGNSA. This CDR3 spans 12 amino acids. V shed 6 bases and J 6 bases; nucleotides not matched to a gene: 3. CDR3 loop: CASSRTGQTQYF. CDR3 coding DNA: TGTGCCAGCAGTCGGACAGGGCAGACCCAGTACTTC.

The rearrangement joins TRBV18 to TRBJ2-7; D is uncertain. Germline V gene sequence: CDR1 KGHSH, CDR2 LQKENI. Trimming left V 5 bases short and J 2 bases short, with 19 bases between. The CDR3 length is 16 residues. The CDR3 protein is CASSIVHLQRTYEQYF. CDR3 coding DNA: TGTGCCAGCTCAATTGTCCACCTACAGCGAACCTACGAGCAGTACTTC.

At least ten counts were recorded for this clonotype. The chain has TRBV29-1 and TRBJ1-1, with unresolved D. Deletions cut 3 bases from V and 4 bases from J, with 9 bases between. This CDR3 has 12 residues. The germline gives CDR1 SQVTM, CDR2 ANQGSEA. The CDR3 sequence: CSVEAGLTEAFF. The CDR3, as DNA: TGCAGCGTTGAGGCCGGCCTCACTGAAGCTTTCTTT.

The CDR3 protein is CATRPPGPPGTQYF. In nucleotides, the CDR3 is TGTGCCACCAGACCGCCGGGACCCCCCGGGACCCAGTACTTC. J is TRBJ2-5 and V is TRBV28; D tentatively fits TRBD1 or TRBD2 (5 bases each). Trimming cost V 10 bases and J 7 bases, with 22 bases left between them. The CDR3 contains 14 residues. In germline, CDR1 is MDHEN, CDR2 SYDVKM.